Given below is one T cell receptor (beta chain) in context. This specimen belongs to a study of blood T cell repertoires in COVID-19. The wider study: The United States, Italy and Spain were the sources of the acute and convalescent COVID-19 samples. T cells, B-cell-depleted T cells, or PBMCs supplied cDNA or gDNA.

In the original analysis: Amplified reference gene primers provided the basis for estimating nucleated cell counts. Only in-frame clones appear in the TCRdb table, and some are missing; sequencing was by immunoSEQ multiplex PCR. The V and J calls and clone size were taken over from that table, and D and trimming were inferred from the DNA. The table has around 100,000 clones, approximately 86% seen once; the top ten hold 4.5%. Trimming shortened V by 3 bases and J by 7 bases, and 6 bases separated the two germline ends. Germline V CDR1 and CDR2: SGHTA, FQGTGA. This CDR3 contains 12 residues. This rearrangement joins TRBV7-3 to TRBJ2-2; no firm D call. The clonotype originates from a man in his forties with acute or convalescent COVID-19. The sequenced material came from peripheral blood. CDR3 protein: CASSFKIGELFF. In DNA, the CDR3 is TGTGCCAGCAGCTTTAAAATCGGGGAGCTGTTTTTT.